Below are 14 T cell receptor beta chains sequenced from a single sample in a study of identical twins. TCRdb analysed the 5' RACE reads with MiXCR anew, one entry per CDR3 protein. Of approximately 600,000 distinct CDR3 sequences in the sample, around 7.5% were seen once. These data also formed part of another study, on yellow fever vaccine responses in identical twins.

The sequenced material came from PBMCs. All receptors derive from a woman aged 18-29 years in good health.

The chain couples TRBV3-1 to TRBJ1-3; no clear D. The ends were cut back, 1 base at V and 2 bases at J, with 15 bases in the middle. This CDR3 contains 17 residues. Germline V gene data show CDR1 as LGHDT and CDR2 as YNNKEL (reference sequence). CDR3 sequence (DNA): TGTGCCAGCAGCCAAGGGTTCCGCAGCACTACTGGAAACACCATATATTTT. This encodes CASSQGFRSTTGNTIYF. The whole variable domain, remainder taken from reference TRBV3-1 and TRBJ1-3, is DTAVSQTPKYLVTQMGNDKSIKCEQNLGHDTMYWYKQDSKKFLKIMFSYNNKELIINETVPNRFSPKSPDKAHLNLHINSLELGDSAVYFCASSQGFRSTTGNTIYFGEGSWLTVV.

In its sample, this clonotype was seen many times. This chain links TRBV29-1 with TRBJ2-4; weak D call: TRBD2 (5 bases). In germline, CDR1 is SQVTM, CDR2 ANQGSEA. Trimming pared 0 bases from V and 10 bases from J, leaving 13 bases between. This CDR3 has 13 residues. CDR3 in amino acids: CSVEERAGGIQYF. DNA of the CDR3: TGCAGCGTTGAAGAACGAGCAGGCGGGATTCAGTACTTC.

In this sample, this clonotype turned up a few times. The chain carries TRBV11-3 and TRBJ2-3; TRBD2 agrees at 10 bases. Germline loops: CDR1 SGHNT, CDR2 YENEEA. Trimming took 8 bases from V and 4 from J; bases not matched to a gene: 3. The CDR3 sequence is 13 residues long. The CDR3 nucleotides read TGTGCCAGCGAGCGGGAGGGGGCAGATACGCAGTATTTT. Protein product: CASEREGADTQYF. The full variable domain, its missing parts supplied by reference TRBV11-3 and TRBJ2-3, is EAGVVQSPRYKIIEKKQPVAFWCNPISGHNTLYWYLQNLGQGPELLIRYENEEAVDDSQLPKDRFSAERLKGVDSTLKIQPAELGDSAVYLCASEREGADTQYFGPGTRLTVL.

The rearrangement links TRBV2 to TRBJ1-5; D remains unclear. The CDR3 loop spans 13 amino acids. Trimming stripped 6 bases from V and 7 bases from J, with 13 bases between. The germline gives CDR1 SNHLY, CDR2 FYNNEI. CDR3 in amino acids: CASRQEDPQPQHF. CDR3 nucleotides: TGTGCCAGCAGACAAGAGGATCCACAGCCCCAGCATTTT.

This clonotype has only a few counts. The rearrangement links TRBV7-3 to TRBJ2-3; possible D gene TRBD2, 6 bases. From germline, CDR1 is SGHTA and CDR2 FQGTGA. The CDR3 contains 16 residues. V lost 5 bases and J lost 3, with 18 bases in between. The CDR3 here is CASSLGTNSGTDTQYF. DNA of the CDR3: TGTGCCAGCAGCCTAGGGACCAACAGCGGGACAGATACGCAGTATTTT.

This clonotype was counted ten times or more. This chain uses TRBV5-1 with TRBJ1-1; 7 positions agree with TRBD1. Germline V gene data show CDR1 as SGHRS and CDR2 as YFSETQ. CDR3 size: 15 residues. Germline trimming cut 4 bases from V and 5 bases from J; bases unmatched to any gene: 11. Here the CDR3 DNA reads TGCGCCAGCAGCCCCTCAGGGGGGTCCTCGACTGAAGCTTTCTTT. This sequence encodes CASSPSGGSSTEAFF.

This clonotype occurred a few times. CDR3 sequence (DNA): TGCGCCAGCAGCCAAGTCAGGACCGGGACAGTTAATCAGCCCCAGCATTTT. It is translated as CASSQVRTGTVNQPQHF. V and J are TRBV4-1 and TRBJ1-5, with 7 bases fitting TRBD1. Trimming took 1 base from V and 4 from J; bases not matched to a gene: 10. The CDR3 has 17 residues. Germline V gene sequence: CDR1 MGHRA, CDR2 YSYEKL.

In its sample, this clonotype was seen many times. This rearrangement joins TRBV4-1 to TRBJ2-1, with 12 bases fitting TRBD2. The CDR3 consists of 17 residues. V gave up 4 bases and J gave up 7 bases; unmatched junction bases: 11. Germline V gene data show CDR1 as MGHRA and CDR2 as YSYEKL. The CDR3 DNA sequence: TGCGCCAGCAGCCGATCACGGACTAGCGGGGACGGGAATGAGCAGTTCTTC. Translated, it gives CASSRSRTSGDGNEQFF.

This clonotype was seen at least ten times. This CDR3 is CASSLNKNTEAFF. The DNA of the CDR3 is TGTGCCAGCAGCTTAAACAAGAACACTGAAGCTTTCTTT. The chain has TRBV7-2 and TRBJ1-1; D remains ambiguous. Deletions cut 2 bases from V and 1 base from J, with 5 bases between. The CDR3 runs to 13 residues. The germline V gene encodes CDR1 SGHTA and CDR2 FQGNSA. Full variable domain (missing parts from reference TRBV7-2 and TRBJ1-1): GAGVSQSPSNKVTEKGKDVELRCDPISGHTALYWYRQSLGQGLEFLIYFQGNSAPDKSGLPSDRFSAERTGGSVSTLTIQRTQQEDSAVYLCASSLNKNTEAFFGQGTRLTVV.

This clonotype was counted at least ten times. The genes are TRBV10-3 and TRBJ1-2; 7 nucleotides line up with TRBD1. Germline lookup yields CDR1 ENHRY and CDR2 SYGVKD. This CDR3 spans 18 amino acids. The V gene end was trimmed by 0 bases and the J gene end by 4 bases; junction bases not matched to a gene: 14. The chain's CDR3 is CAISESTSLADRIYGYTF. The CDR3 DNA reads as TGTGCCATCAGTGAGTCCACCAGCTTAGCGGACAGGATCTATGGCTACACCTTC.

In its sample, this clonotype was seen many times. The chain employs TRBV6-1 and TRBJ1-1, with D tentatively TRBD1 (6 bases). The germline V gene encodes CDR1 MNHNS and CDR2 SASEGT. Trimming took 6 bases from V and 2 from J, leaving 16 bases between them. This CDR3 is 15 amino acids long. The CDR3 reads CASRSRQGKNTEAFF. Written as DNA, the CDR3 is TGTGCCAGCAGAAGCCGCCAGGGGAAAAACACTGAAGCTTTCTTT.

The table lists this clonotype with many counts. The chain recombines TRBV4-1 with TRBJ1-4; the D gene is possibly TRBD1 (6 bases). V lost 4 bases, J lost 6 bases, and 18 bases lay in between. This CDR3 spans 16 amino acids. Germline V gene data show CDR1 as MGHRA and CDR2 as YSYEKL. The CDR3 coding sequence is TGCGCCAGCAGCCGCACCACAGGGATTAAGGATGAAAAACTGTTTTTT. Translated: CASSRTTGIKDEKLFF.

This chain connects TRBV4-1 to TRBJ2-5; D is unresolved. The germline CDR1 and CDR2 sequences are MGHRA and YSYEKL. Trimming shortened V by 1 base and J by 5 bases, and 14 bases separated the two germline ends. The CDR3 is made up of 15 amino acids. The CDR3 is CASSQGPTAAETQYF. CDR3 DNA sequence: TGCGCCAGCAGCCAAGGTCCCACGGCGGCGGAGACCCAGTACTTC.

This clonotype has ten or more counts. J is TRBJ2-3 and V is TRBV5-1; TRBD1 agrees at 8 bases. Germline assignment: CDR1 SGHRS and CDR2 YFSETQ. After removal of 4 bases from V and 0 bases from J, the junction contained 4 bases not matched to a gene. The CDR3 is made up of 15 amino acids. The CDR3 DNA reads TGCGCCAGCAGCAAAGGACAGGGCAGCACAGATACGCAGTATTTT. Amino acids: CASSKGQGSTDTQYF.